Described below is a single TCR beta chain sequence and its context. The data are from a study of blood T cell repertoires in COVID-19. The assay was immunoSEQ multiplex PCR, and TCRdb's table has in-frame clones only and misses some. The sample lists 95,000 to 110,000 clones, over 60% seen once, with 4% to 5.5% in the top ten. The ends lost 2 bases at V and 4 bases at J; junction bases unmatched: 1. The CDR3 length is 14 residues. CDR1 and CDR2 from the germline V gene are SGHRS and YFSETQ. This receptor was obtained from a man between 65 and 85 years old with acute or convalescent COVID-19. The rearrangement joins TRBV5-1 to TRBJ2-2; 8 nucleotides align to TRBD1. The sample was peripheral blood. CDR3 nucleotides: TGCGCCAGCAGCTTACAGGGGGGCACCGGGGAGCTGTTTTTT. Its protein is CASSLQGGTGELFF.